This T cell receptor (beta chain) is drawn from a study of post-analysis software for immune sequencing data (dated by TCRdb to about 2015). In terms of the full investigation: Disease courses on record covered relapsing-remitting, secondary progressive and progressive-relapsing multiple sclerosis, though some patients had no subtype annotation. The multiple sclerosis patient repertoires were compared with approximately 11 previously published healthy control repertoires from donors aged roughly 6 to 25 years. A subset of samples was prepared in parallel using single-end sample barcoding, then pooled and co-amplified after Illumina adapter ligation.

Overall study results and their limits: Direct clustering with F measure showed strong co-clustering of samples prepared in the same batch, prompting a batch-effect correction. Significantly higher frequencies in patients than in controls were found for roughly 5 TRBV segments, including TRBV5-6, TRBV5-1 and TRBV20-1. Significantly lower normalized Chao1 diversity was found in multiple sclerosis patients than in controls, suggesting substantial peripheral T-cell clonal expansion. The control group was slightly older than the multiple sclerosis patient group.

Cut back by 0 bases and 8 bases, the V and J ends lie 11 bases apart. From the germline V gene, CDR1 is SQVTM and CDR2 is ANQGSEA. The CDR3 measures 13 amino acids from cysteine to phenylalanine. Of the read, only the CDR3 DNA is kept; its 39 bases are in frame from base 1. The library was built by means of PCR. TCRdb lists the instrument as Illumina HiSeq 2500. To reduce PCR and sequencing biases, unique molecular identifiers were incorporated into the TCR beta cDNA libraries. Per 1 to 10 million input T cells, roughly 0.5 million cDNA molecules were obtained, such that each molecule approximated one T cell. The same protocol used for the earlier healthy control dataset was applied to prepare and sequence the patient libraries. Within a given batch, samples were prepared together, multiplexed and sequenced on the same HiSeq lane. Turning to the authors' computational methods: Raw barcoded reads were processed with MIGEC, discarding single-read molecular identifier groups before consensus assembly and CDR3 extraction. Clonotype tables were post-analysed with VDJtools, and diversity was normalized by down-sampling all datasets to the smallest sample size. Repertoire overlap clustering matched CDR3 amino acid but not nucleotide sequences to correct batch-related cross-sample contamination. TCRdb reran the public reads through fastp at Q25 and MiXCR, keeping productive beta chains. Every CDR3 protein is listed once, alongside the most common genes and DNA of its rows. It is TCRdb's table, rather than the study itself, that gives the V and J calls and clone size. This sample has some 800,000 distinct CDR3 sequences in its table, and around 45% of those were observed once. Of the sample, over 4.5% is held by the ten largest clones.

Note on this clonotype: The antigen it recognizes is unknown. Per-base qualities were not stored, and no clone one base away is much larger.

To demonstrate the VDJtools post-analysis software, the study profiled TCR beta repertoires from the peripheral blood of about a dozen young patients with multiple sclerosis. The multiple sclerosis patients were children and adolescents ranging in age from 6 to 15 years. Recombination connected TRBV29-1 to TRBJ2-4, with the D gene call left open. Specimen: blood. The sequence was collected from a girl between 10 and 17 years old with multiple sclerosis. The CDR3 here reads CSVEDRTYDIQYF. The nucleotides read TGCAGCGTTGAAGATAGGACCTACGACATTCAGTACTTC.